This T cell receptor (beta chain) was retrieved from a study of T cells after yellow fever vaccination. MiXCR, run by TCRdb on the 5' RACE reads, gives a single entry per CDR3 protein. The sample includes about 120,000 distinct CDR3 sequences, almost 9% of them seen just once. The CDR3 totals 12 residues. The germline V gene has CDR1 DFQATT and CDR2 SNEGSKA (reference sequence). The germline V and J ends were trimmed by 0 bases and 4 bases, with 4 bases remaining between them. This clonotype was seen more than once but under ten times. Specimen: CD8+ T cells sorted from PBMCs, collected on the day of the yellow fever booster vaccination. This clonotype was sampled from a man between 18 and 35 years old who received the YFV17D yellow fever vaccine. The rearrangement links TRBV20-1 to TRBJ2-1; no definite D call. CDR3 DNA sequence: TGCAGTGCTAGAGATCAGTACAATGAGCAGTTCTTC. The encoded protein is CSARDQYNEQFF.